A single T cell receptor beta chain is shown here with its context. The sample comes from a study of T cells expressing NK-cell markers. Libraries used 5'RACE template switching adding universal primer site and UMIs. TCRdb reanalyzed the 5' RACE reads, giving one entry per CDR3 protein sequence and no DNA. This listing includes 150,000 to 200,000 distinct CDR3 sequences. The material sequenced was blood T cells: a sorted CD56 or NKG2C T cell subset, CD4+ or CD8+ T cells, or bulk PBMC T cells (not recorded which). The source of this sequence is a woman between 18 and 69 years old in good health.

Here the CDR3 reads CASSKQGLAGANEQFF. V usage is TRBV9 and J usage is TRBJ2-1; TCRdb lists TRBD2, though no DNA is available to test this call. Germline lookup yields CDR1 SGDLS and CDR2 YYNGEE. CDR3 length equals 16 residues.